These T cell receptor beta chains were read from a single sample in a study of blood T cell dynamics during melanoma immunotherapy. Assay used: immunoSEQ multiplex PCR; TCRdb lists only in-frame clones, some missing. The sample shows roughly 15,000 clones, around 88% of them seen only once. The source was blood, collected from a patient treated with checkpoint blockade. Source of these receptors: a human donor with melanoma. The CDR3 runs from the conserved cysteine through the conserved F or W. A D gene is named only where the DNA matches it firmly. Clone size appears in some rows only: once, few, many, or a class for an expanded clone.

CDR3aa,CDR3nt,abundance,j_gene,v_gene,d_gene
CASRARTGGAELFF,TGTGCCAGCAGGGCCCGGACAGGGGGCGCGGAGCTGTTTTTT,.,TRBJ2-2,TRBV28,TRBD1
CASSLYSGNSYEQYF,TGTGCCAGCAGCTTATATAGCGGGAACTCCTACGAGCAGTACTTC,.,TRBJ2-7,TRBV7-2,TRBD2
CATSRGVTGSNQPQHF,TGTGCCACCAGCAGAGGGGTCACAGGGAGCAATCAGCCCCAGCATTTT,once,TRBJ1-5,TRBV15,.
CASSFSPSRSNTEAFF,TGCGCCAGCAGCTTCTCCCCCTCCAGGTCGAACACTGAAGCTTTCTTT,.,TRBJ1-1,TRBV5-1,.
CASSPRGQQGETQYF,TGTGCCAGCAGCCCACGGGGACAACAAGGAGAGACCCAGTACTTC,.,TRBJ2-5,TRBV4-2,.
CASQRDRVVNEQFF,TGTGCCAGCCAGAGGGACAGGGTGGTCAATGAGCAGTTCTTC,.,TRBJ2-1,TRBV28,TRBD1
CAWSTTRTSGRSYNEQFF,TGTGCCTGGAGTACCACTAGGACTAGCGGGAGGTCCTACAATGAGCAGTTCTTC,.,TRBJ2-1,TRBV30,TRBD2
CASSSYGEETQYF,TGTGCCAGCAGCAGCTACGGGGAAGAGACCCAGTACTTC,.,TRBJ2-5,TRBV7-9,.
CASSLSVGANYGYTF,TGTGCCAGCAGTTTATCGGTAGGGGCTAACTATGGCTACACCTTC,.,TRBJ1-2,TRBV28,.
CASSPTTGVPIATQYF,TGTGCCAGTAGTCCAACGACAGGCGTACCCATTGCGACCCAGTACTTC,.,TRBJ2-5,TRBV19,.
CASSHHFDRDTGELFF,TGCGCCAGCAGCCATCACTTCGACAGAGACACCGGGGAGCTGTTTTTT,.,TRBJ2-2,TRBV4-3,.
CASSQEWRQGHEQYF,TGCGCCAGCAGCCAAGAGTGGCGACAGGGCCACGAGCAGTACTTC,.,TRBJ2-7,TRBV4-1,TRBD1
CASSYGRGVHGYTF,TGTGCCAGCAGTTACGGCAGGGGAGTCCATGGCTACACCTTC,.,TRBJ1-2,TRBV6-5,.
CASSLRQYGEKLFF,TGTGCCAGCAGCTTGCGGCAATACGGTGAAAAACTGTTTTTT,.,TRBJ1-4,TRBV5-6,.
CASSQGSLTNEKLFF,TGTGCCAGCAGCCAGGGGAGCCTGACTAATGAAAAACTGTTTTTT,.,TRBJ1-4,TRBV7-6,.
CASTPIVAGELFF,TGTGCCAGCACGCCAATTGTTGCCGGGGAGCTGTTTTTT,.,TRBJ2-2,TRBV28,.
CASSQQGSGAFF,TGTGCCAGCAGTCAACAGGGGTCGGGAGCTTTCTTT,few,TRBJ1-1,TRBV28,TRBD1
CASSTGGGANVLTF,TGTGCCAGCTCGACAGGGGGTGGGGCCAACGTCCTGACTTTC,.,TRBJ2-6,TRBV18,TRBD1
CASKVGQGVQPQHF,TGTGCCTCTAAAGTGGGACAGGGGGTTCAGCCCCAGCATTTT,.,TRBJ1-5,TRBV19,TRBD1
CASSLTTNTEAFF,TGTGCCAGCAGCTTAACCACGAACACTGAAGCTTTCTTT,.,TRBJ1-1,TRBV4-2,.
CASSASPGEGAKNIQYF,TGTGCCAGCAGCGCCTCCCCCGGGGAAGGGGCCAAAAACATTCAGTACTTC,.,TRBJ2-4,TRBV9,.
CASSQDEAGTVYEQYF,TGCGCCAGCAGCCAAGATGAGGCAGGCACCGTATACGAGCAGTACTTC,.,TRBJ2-7,TRBV4-1,.
CASSSQGVGYEQYF,TGTGCCAGCAGTTCACAGGGGGTTGGCTACGAGCAGTACTTC,once,TRBJ2-7,TRBV28,TRBD1
CASSANPWGTTNTGELFF,TGTGCCAGCAGCGCCAACCCCTGGGGGACTACGAACACCGGGGAGCTGTTTTTT,.,TRBJ2-2,TRBV4-2,TRBD2
CASSRQDRTYEQYF,TGTGCCAGCTCACGACAGGACAGAACCTACGAGCAGTACTTC,.,TRBJ2-7,TRBV18,.
CASSYETGGAGGYTF,TGTGCCAGCAGTTACGAGACAGGGGGCGCTGGGGGCTACACCTTC,.,TRBJ1-2,TRBV6-6,TRBD1
CASSQGWGTSTTNEKLFF,TGCGCCAGCAGCCAAGGTTGGGGGACATCGACAACTAATGAAAAACTGTTTTTT,.,TRBJ1-4,TRBV4-1,.
CASSLPGTQNQPQHF,TGTGCCAGCAGCCTTCCCGGGACACAGAATCAGCCCCAGCATTTT,.,TRBJ1-5,TRBV28,.
CASSLVGSSNTGELFF,TGTGCCAGCAGCTTGGTCGGGTCCTCAAACACCGGGGAGCTGTTTTTT,.,TRBJ2-2,TRBV5-6,.
CASSPGQAEAFF,TGTGCCAGCAGCCCGGGACAGGCTGAAGCTTTCTTT,.,TRBJ1-1,TRBV7-9,TRBD1
CASSLEQQSFEAFF,TGTGCCAGCAGCTTAGAGCAACAGTCCTTTGAAGCTTTCTTT,once,TRBJ1-1,TRBV7-9,.